The sequence of this T cell receptor beta chain was determined in a study of T cells in Graves' hyperthyroidism and ophthalmopathy. Study background: Sampling of peripheral blood happened at initial diagnosis, prior to any treatment.

Germline lookup yields CDR1 SGHRS and CDR2 YFSETQ. The J segment lost 2 bases and the V segment lost 7 bases, leaving 7 bases of the junction unmatched. The CDR3 contains 15 residues. This clonotype was seen ten or more times. Antigen specificity is unknown. General study points: The blood repertoire included most of the expanded thyroid clonotypes above 0.001.

Authors of the study amplified TCR beta CDR3 regions from RNA transcripts. TCR CDR3 underwent first-round RT-PCR with the HTBI primer set. One entry per CDR3 protein results from TCRdb running MiXCR on the multiplex PCR reads. The table shows a few hundred thousand distinct CDR3 sequences, with more than 15% occurring only once. The study included ophthalmopathy patients with Clinical Activity Score at least 3, NOSPECS grade at least 4 and duration under 3 months. Diagnoses rested on clinical symptoms, serum thyroxine and TRAb, thyroid ultrasound and orbital computed tomography. The sequence was obtained from a woman in her thirties or forties with Graves' ophthalmopathy. The V gene is TRBV5-1, the J gene TRBJ2-3, with 10 bases lining up with TRBD1. Material for sequencing was blood. The CDR3 DNA is TGCGCCAGCTCCGGGACAGGGGACTACACAGATACGCAGTATTTT. Its protein product is CASSGTGDYTDTQYF.